Each of the 7 T cell receptor beta chains below was sequenced from the same sample in a study of cytomegalovirus exposure and HLA in healthy donors. The PCR had 60 Vbeta and 13 Jbeta primers. Generated by immunoSEQ multiplex PCR, the TCRdb table keeps only in-frame clones and is missing some. The sample consists of 150,000 or so clones, approximately 80% of them appearing once. The sequencing input was PBMCs. The receptor set was obtained from a man aged 30-40 years in good health and CMV-seropositive.

The rearrangement links TRBV9 to TRBJ1-1; TRBD1 matches at 7 bases. This CDR3 contains 15 residues. Germline CDR1 reads SGDLS; CDR2 reads YYNGEE. The J segment lost 1 base and the V segment lost 4 bases, leaving 7 bases of the junction unmatched. The CDR3 spells CASSFYGTANTEAFF. For the CDR3, the DNA is TGTGCCAGCAGCTTTTACGGGACAGCGAACACTGAAGCTTTCTTT.

J is TRBJ1-6 and V is TRBV28; 7 bases map to TRBD1. V was pared by 4 bases and J by 4 bases, with 7 bases of the junction left unmatched. Germline V lookup: CDR1 MDHEN, CDR2 SYDVKM. The CDR3 sequence is 16 residues long. The CDR3 DNA reads TGTGCCAGCAGTTCTACCCCGGGACAGTATAATTCACCCCTCCACTTT. Translating gives CASSSTPGQYNSPLHF.

The chain links TRBV11-2 to TRBJ2-3, with D tentatively TRBD2 (7 bases). CDR1 is SGHAT, CDR2 FQNNGV, per germline. The CDR3 has 15 residues. Trimming pared 3 bases from V and 1 base from J, leaving 11 bases between. The CDR3 DNA follows: TGTGCCAGCAGCTTCCGAGGGGGGGGCACAGATACGCAGTATTTT. This encodes CASSFRGGGTDTQYF.

The gene calls are TRBV4-3 and TRBJ2-1, with TRBD2 matching over 8 bases. CDR1 is LGHNA and CDR2 is YSLEER in the germline V gene. V shed 0 bases, J shed 5 bases, and the junction held 9 bases outside the gene matches. The CDR3 runs to 17 residues. The CDR3 spells CASSQESPAGENNEQFF. In DNA form, the CDR3 reads TGCGCCAGCAGCCAAGAATCCCCAGCGGGGGAAAACAATGAGCAGTTCTTC.

V and J are TRBV30 and TRBJ1-5; possibly TRBD1 for D (5 bases). The CDR3 covers 16 residues. Germline assignment: CDR1 GTSNPN and CDR2 SVGIG (reference sequence). V lost 2 bases to trimming and J lost 5 bases, with 19 bases between them. Here the CDR3 DNA reads TGTGCCTGGAGTCCGGGGGTTAGTAGTCAAGATCAGCCCCAGCATTTT. Translation: CAWSPGVSSQDQPQHF.

The rearrangement joins TRBV5-1 to TRBJ1-1; TRBD1 might be the D (6 bases). Germline V gene data show CDR1 as SGHRS and CDR2 as YFSETQ. V was clipped by 0 bases and J by 2 bases, with 11 bases between them. The CDR3 runs to 15 residues. CDR3 residues: CASSLGTGFNTEAFF. The CDR3 region has the DNA TGCGCCAGCAGCTTGGGTACAGGGTTCAACACTGAAGCTTTCTTT.

Comments on this clone: The junction and the germline gene differ at one end; a read error may be behind it. The chain combines TRBV28 with TRBJ2-6, with 9 bases lining up with TRBD1. The CDR3 spans 19 residues. Germline V CDR1 and CDR2: MDHEN, SYDVKM. The CDR3 sequence is CASSPPPGQGRSGANGLTF. In nucleotides, the CDR3 is TGTGCCAGCAGCCCACCTCCGGGACAGGGTAGGTCTGGGGCCAACGGCCTGACTTTC.